This TCR beta chain was sequenced for a study of cytomegalovirus exposure and HLA in healthy donors. Study in general: In a later analysis, it was reported that the approximately 110 validation repertoires had been produced on the same platform as the 700 or so repertoires belonging to the first cohort. Study-wide results and caveats: The authors listed 164 TCR beta chains as cytomegalovirus-associated. First-cohort TCR clusters were later found to tend to co-occur in the approximately 120 validation repertoires. Reported results showed that the classifier diagnosed cytomegalovirus status with high specificity and sensitivity.

CDR1 and CDR2 from the germline V gene are MNHNY and SVGAGI (reference sequence). The CDR3 contains 15 residues. V was pared by 4 bases and J by 2 bases, with 6 bases of the junction left unmatched. Assay: immunoSEQ multiplex PCR; the TCRdb copy retains only in-frame clones and omits some. Here the sample spans fewer than 90,000 clones, about 94% being singletons. A note on this clone: Its antigen is still unknown.

This TCR derives from a young woman in good health and CMV-seronegative. The rearrangement uses TRBV6-6 and TRBJ2-3; 7 bases map to TRBD2. Specimen: PBMCs. The CDR3 loop reads CASSLTSEHTDTQYF. The CDR3 region has the DNA TGTGCCAGCAGTTTAACTAGCGAGCACACAGATACGCAGTATTTT.